This T cell receptor beta chain was identified in a study of PD-L1 blockade in urothelial cancer. Looking at the study overall: Males with bladder-origin urothelial cancer constituted about nine tenths of the roughly 30 patients. T cell content in blood samples showed a median of about 140,000. The study's findings and limits: Prediction of better survival came from below-median pretreatment blood TCR clonality.

Sequenced by immunoSEQ multiplex PCR; TCRdb stores in-frame clones only, minus some. The data hold some 42,000 clones, with 81% observed a single time. Of note for this clone: The antigen is undetermined.

J lost 2 bases, V lost 0 bases, and 5 bases had no gene match. The CDR3 totals 16 residues. Germline CDR1 reads KGHSH; CDR2 reads LQKENI. This receptor was obtained from a man in his 70s with urothelial cancer. This chain connects TRBV18 to TRBJ2-3; 7 bases align to TRBD1. The source was PBMCs, collected around atezolizumab (anti-PD-L1) treatment. The CDR3 DNA follows: TGTGCCAGCTCACCACCCGGGACAGACCACACAGATACGCAGTATTTT. It yields the protein CASSPPGTDHTDTQYF.